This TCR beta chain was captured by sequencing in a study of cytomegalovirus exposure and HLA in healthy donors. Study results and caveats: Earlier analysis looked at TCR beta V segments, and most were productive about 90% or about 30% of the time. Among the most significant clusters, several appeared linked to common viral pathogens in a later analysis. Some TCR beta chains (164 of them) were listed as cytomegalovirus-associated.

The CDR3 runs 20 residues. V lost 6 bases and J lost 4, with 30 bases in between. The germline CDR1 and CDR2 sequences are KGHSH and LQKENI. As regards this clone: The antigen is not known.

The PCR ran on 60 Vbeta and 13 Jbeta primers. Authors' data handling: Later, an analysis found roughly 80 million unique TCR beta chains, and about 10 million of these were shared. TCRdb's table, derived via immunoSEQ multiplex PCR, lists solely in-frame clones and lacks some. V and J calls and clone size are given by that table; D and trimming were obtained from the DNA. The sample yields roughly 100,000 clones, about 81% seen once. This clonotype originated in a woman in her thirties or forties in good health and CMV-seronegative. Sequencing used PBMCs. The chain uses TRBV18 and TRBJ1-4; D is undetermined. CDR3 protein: CASSRVTEFRTGSLNEKLFF. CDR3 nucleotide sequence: TGTGCCAGCTCTCGAGTGACCGAGTTTCGAACCGGGTCTCTTAATGAAAAACTGTTTTTT.